Listed below are T cell receptor beta chains from one sample, sequenced in a study of Graves' ophthalmopathy and Graves' hyperthyroidism. TCRdb redid the calling of the multiplex PCR reads with MiXCR, one entry per CDR3 protein. The sample shows some 400,000 distinct CDR3 sequences, approximately 16% of them seen only once. Sequenced material: peripheral blood. The receptors here all came from a woman aged 18 to 35 with Graves' ophthalmopathy. Both conserved end residues are part of each CDR3. D genes are given only for firm matches. The size field is filled for only some rows; it gives once, few, many or a size class.

V gene	clone size	D gene	J gene	CDR3 DNA	CDR3 protein
TRBV7-2	many	.	TRBJ2-5	TGTGCCAGCAGCTTAGAGCCCCTAATGGGAGAGACCCAGTACTTC	CASSLEPLMGETQYF
TRBV28	many	.	TRBJ2-7	TGTGCCAGCAGTTTTATTGATTCGGTCGACTACGAGCAGTACTTC	CASSFIDSVDYEQYF
TRBV28	many	.	TRBJ1-1	TGTGCCAGCAGTTCCCCGGGTTGGGGTCGAAGAATGAACACTGAAGCTTTCTTT	CASSSPGWGRRMNTEAFF
TRBV11-2	many	.	TRBJ2-7	TGTGCCAGCAGCTTACATCGGTCCTACGAGCAGTACTTC	CASSLHRSYEQYF
TRBV7-9	.	.	TRBJ2-7	TGTGCCAGCAGCTTAGCCCTTGGGCTAACCTACGAGCAGTACTTC	CASSLALGLTYEQYF
TRBV6-2/TRBV6-3	many	.	TRBJ1-5	TGTGCCAGCAGTTACTGGGGGGCGGATCAGCCCCAGCATTTT	CASSYWGADQPQHF
TRBV20-1	many	.	TRBJ1-1	TGCAGTGCCTACCGGGAGTGGACTGAAGCTTTCTTT	CSAYREWTEAFF
TRBV10-3	many	TRBD2	TRBJ2-5	TGTGCCATCAGTCCCGGGACTAGCGGGAGCGTGGAAAGCGGGGAGACCCAGTACTTC	CAISPGTSGSVESGETQYF
TRBV19	many	TRBD1	TRBJ1-2	TGTGCCACAGGACAGGGGGCTACCTATGGCTACACCTTC	CATGQGATYGYTF
TRBV6-2/TRBV6-3	many	.	TRBJ1-5	TGTGCCAGCAGTTACTCGCGCGGGGCTGGCAATCAGCCCCAGCATTTT	CASSYSRGAGNQPQHF